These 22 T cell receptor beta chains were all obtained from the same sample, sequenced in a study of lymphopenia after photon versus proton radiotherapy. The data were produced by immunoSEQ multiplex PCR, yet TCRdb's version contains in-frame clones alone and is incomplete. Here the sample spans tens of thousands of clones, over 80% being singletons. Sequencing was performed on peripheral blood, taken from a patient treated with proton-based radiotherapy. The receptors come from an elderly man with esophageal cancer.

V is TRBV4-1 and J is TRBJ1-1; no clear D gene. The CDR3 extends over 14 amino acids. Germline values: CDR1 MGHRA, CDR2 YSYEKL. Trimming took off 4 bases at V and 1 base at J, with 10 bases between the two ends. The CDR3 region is CASSRPYGNTEAFF. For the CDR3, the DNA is TGCGCCAGCAGCCGCCCATACGGGAACACTGAAGCTTTCTTT.

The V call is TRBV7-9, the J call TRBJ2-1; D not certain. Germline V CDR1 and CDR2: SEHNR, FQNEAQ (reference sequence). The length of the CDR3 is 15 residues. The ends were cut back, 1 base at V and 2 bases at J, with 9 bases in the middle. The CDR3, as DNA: TGTGCCAGCAGCTTAGTGACTGGTGCCTACAATGAGCAGTTCTTC. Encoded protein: CASSLVTGAYNEQFF.

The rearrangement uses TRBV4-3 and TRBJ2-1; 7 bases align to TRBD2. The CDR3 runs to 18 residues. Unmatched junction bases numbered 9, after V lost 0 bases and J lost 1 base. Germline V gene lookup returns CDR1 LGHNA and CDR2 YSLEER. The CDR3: CASSQDFRSGRSYNEQFF. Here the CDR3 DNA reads TGCGCCAGCAGCCAAGATTTTCGGTCCGGGAGGTCCTACAATGAGCAGTTCTTC.

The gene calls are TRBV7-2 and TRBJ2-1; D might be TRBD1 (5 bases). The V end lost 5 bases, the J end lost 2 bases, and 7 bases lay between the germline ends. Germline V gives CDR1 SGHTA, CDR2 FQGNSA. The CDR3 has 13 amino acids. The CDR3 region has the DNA TGTGCCAGCAGCAGGACACCCTACAATGAGCAGTTCTTC. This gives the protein CASSRTPYNEQFF.

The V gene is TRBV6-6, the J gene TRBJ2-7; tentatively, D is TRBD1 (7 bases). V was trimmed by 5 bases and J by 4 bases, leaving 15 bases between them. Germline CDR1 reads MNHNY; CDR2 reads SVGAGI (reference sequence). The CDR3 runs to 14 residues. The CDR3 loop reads CASSNQQGRYEQYF. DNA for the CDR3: TGTGCCAGCAGTAACCAACAGGGGAGGTACGAGCAGTACTTC.

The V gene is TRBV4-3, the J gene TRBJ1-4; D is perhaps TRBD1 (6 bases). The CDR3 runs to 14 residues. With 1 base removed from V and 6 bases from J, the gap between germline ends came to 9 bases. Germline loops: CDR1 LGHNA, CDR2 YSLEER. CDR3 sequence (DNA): TGCGCCAGCAGCCAAGGAAGGGGGGATGAAAAACTGTTTTTT. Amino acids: CASSQGRGDEKLFF.

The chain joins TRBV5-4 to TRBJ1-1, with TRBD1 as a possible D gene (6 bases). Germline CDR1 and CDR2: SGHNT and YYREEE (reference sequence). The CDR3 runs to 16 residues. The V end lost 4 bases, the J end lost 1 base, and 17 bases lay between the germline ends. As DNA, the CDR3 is TGTGCCAGCAGCGTCGCGTTCCGGGGGGCGAACACTGAAGCTTTCTTT. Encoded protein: CASSVAFRGANTEAFF.

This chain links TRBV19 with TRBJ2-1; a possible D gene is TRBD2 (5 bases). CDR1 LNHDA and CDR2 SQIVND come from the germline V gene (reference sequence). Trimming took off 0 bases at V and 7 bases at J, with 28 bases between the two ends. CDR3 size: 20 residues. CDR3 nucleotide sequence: TGTGCCAGTAGTATAGATCGGCCTAGCAGGAGAGGGTCCACTTTAAATGAGCAGTTCTTC. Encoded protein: CASSIDRPSRRGSTLNEQFF.

The CDR3 DNA is TGCGCCAGCAGTACGGGACAGCCCGACAATGAGCAGTTCTTC. Encoded protein: CASSTGQPDNEQFF. The V and J genes are TRBV5-1 and TRBJ2-1; 7 bases are a match to TRBD1. J was trimmed by 5 bases and V by 5 bases; bases with no gene match: 7. Germline V gives CDR1 SGHRS, CDR2 YFSETQ. CDR3 length: 14 amino acids.

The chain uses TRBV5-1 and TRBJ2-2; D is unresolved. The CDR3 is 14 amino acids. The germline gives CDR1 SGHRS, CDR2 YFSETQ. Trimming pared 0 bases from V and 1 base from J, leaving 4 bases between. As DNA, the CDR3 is TGCGCCAGCAGCTTGGACAGGAACACCGGGGAGCTGTTTTTT. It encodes CASSLDRNTGELFF.

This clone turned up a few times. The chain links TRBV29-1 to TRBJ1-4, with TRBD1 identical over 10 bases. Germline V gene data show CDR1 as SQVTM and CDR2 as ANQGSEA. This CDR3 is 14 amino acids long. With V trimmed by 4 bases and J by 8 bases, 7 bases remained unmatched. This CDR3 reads CSVAADRGEEKLFF. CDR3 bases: TGCAGCGTTGCAGCGGACAGGGGGGAAGAAAAACTGTTTTTT.

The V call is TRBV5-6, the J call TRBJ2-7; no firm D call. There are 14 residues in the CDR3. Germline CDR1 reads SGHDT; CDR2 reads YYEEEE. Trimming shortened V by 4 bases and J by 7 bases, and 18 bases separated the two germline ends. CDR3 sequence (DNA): TGTGCCAGCAGCCCCGGCGGAAGCCCTCGGGAGCAGTACTTC. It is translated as CASSPGGSPREQYF.

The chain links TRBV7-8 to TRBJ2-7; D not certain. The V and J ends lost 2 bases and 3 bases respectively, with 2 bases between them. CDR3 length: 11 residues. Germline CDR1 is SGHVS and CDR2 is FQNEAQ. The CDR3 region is CASSLNYEQYF. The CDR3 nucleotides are TGTGCCAGCAGCTTAAACTACGAGCAGTACTTC.

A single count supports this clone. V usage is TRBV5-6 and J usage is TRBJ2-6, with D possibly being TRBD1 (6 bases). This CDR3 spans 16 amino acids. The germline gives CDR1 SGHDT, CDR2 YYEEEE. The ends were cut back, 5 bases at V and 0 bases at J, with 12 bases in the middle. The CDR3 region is CASRKGVDSGANVLTF. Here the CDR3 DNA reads TGTGCCAGCAGGAAGGGGGTGGACTCTGGGGCCAACGTCCTGACTTTC. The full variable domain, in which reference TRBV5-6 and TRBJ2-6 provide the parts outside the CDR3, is DAGVTQSPTHLIKTRGQQVTLRCSPKSGHDTVSWYQQALGQGPQFIFQYYEEEERQRGNFPDRFSGHQFPNYSSELNVNALLLGDSALYLCASRKGVDSGANVLTFGAGSRLTVL.

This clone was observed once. The CDR3 bases are TGTGCCAGTAAAAAGTCGGCGTTGAACACCGGGGAGCTGTTTTTT. This codes for CASKKSALNTGELFF. The chain carries TRBV7-9 and TRBJ2-2; D gene uncertain. CDR1 and CDR2 from the germline V gene are SEHNR and FQNEAQ (reference sequence). The CDR3 contains 15 residues. Trimming left V 9 bases short and J 1 base short, with 15 bases between. The full variable domain, its missing parts supplied by reference TRBV7-9 and TRBJ2-2, is DTGVSQNPRHKITKRGQNVTFRCDPISEHNRLYWYRQTLGQGPEFLTYFQNEAQLEKSRLLSDRFSAERPKGSFSTLEIQRTEQGDSAMYLCASKKSALNTGELFFGEGSRLTVL.

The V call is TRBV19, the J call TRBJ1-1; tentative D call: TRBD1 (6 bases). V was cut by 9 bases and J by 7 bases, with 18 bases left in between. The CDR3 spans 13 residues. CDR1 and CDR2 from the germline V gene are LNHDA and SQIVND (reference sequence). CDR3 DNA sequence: TGTGCCAGCCGAATTAGAGGGGGGAATGAAGCTTTCTTT. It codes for CASRIRGGNEAFF.

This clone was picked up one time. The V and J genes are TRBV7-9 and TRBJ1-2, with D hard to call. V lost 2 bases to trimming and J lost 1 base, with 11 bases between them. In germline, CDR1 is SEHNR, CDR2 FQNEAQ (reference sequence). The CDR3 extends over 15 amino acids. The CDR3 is CASSLRTVNNYGYTF. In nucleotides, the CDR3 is TGTGCCAGCAGCTTAAGAACAGTAAATAACTATGGCTACACCTTC.

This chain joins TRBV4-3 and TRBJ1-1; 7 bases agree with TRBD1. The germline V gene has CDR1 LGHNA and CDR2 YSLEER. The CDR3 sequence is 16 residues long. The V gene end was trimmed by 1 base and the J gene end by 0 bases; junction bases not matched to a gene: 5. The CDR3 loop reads CASSQGTGRLNTEAFF. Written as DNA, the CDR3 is TGCGCCAGCAGCCAAGGGACAGGTCGGTTGAACACTGAAGCTTTCTTT.

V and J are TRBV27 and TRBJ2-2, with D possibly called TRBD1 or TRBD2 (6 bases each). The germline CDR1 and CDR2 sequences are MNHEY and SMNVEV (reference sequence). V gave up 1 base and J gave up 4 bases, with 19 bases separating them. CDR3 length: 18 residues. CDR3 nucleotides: TGTGCCAGCAGTTTATATAGCGGCGGCAGGGGTCCCACCGGGGAGCTGTTTTTT. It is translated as CASSLYSGGRGPTGELFF.

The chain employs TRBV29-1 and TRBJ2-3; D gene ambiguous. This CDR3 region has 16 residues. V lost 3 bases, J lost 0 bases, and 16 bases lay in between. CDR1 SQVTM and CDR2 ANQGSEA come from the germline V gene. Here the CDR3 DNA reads TGCAGCGTTGAGGGCGGCCCCTTAACTAGCACAGATACGCAGTATTTT. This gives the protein CSVEGGPLTSTDTQYF.

CDR3 sequence (DNA): TGTGCCAGCTCACCACAAGACAGGAGATACACAGATACGCAGTATTTT. Encoded protein: CASSPQDRRYTDTQYF. The chain recombines TRBV18 with TRBJ2-3; D possibly corresponds to TRBD1 (6 bases). CDR3 size: 16 residues. Germline CDR1 is KGHSH and CDR2 is LQKENI. V dropped 1 base and J dropped 2 bases, with 13 bases sitting between them.

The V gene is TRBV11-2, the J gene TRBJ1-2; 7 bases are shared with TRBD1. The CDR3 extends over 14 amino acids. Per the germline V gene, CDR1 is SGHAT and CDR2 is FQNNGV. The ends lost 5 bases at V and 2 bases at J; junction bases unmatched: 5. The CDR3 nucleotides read TGTGCCAGCAGCGTCATACAGGGGAACTATGGCTACACCTTC. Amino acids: CASSVIQGNYGYTF.